Below are 6 T cell receptor beta chains sequenced from a single sample in a study of breast tumors, draining lymph nodes, adjacent tissues. TCRdb re-called the multiplex PCR reads through MiXCR, storing one row per CDR3 protein. The sample consists of 15,000 to 20,000 distinct CDR3 sequences, 40% to 55% of them appearing once. Source material: tumor-adjacent breast tissue. These receptors all stem from a female donor with breast cancer. Some clones in this sample may be carry-over from other donors' samples.

As concerns this clonotype: One end of the junction is discordant with germline, which a read error may explain. The chain carries TRBV29-1 and TRBJ1-3; D is undetermined. From germline, CDR1 is SQVTM and CDR2 ANQGSEA. This CDR3 is built from 13 residues. CDR3 residues: CSVWTDSGDTLYF. CDR3 sequence (DNA): TGCAGCGTTTGGACGGACTCTGGAGACACCTTATATTTT.

This clonotype was detected many times. A read error may explain this, as a much larger clone is one base away. This sequence joins TRBV12-3 or TRBV12-4 and TRBJ2-2; 15 nucleotides align to TRBD2. The CDR3 length is 21 residues. The V segment lost 3 bases and the J segment 4 bases; nucleotides outside the gene matches: 15. The CDR3 spells CASSFGSAPGLAGGSTGELFF. CDR3 sequence (DNA): TGTGCCAGCAGTTTCGGATCCGCCCCCGGACTAGCGGGAGGGAGCACCGGGGAGCTGTTTTTT.

This clonotype was counted ten times or more. V and J are TRBV19 and TRBJ2-2; 11 positions match TRBD1. Germline V CDR1 and CDR2: LNHDA, SQIVND (reference sequence). The CDR3 extends over 15 amino acids. V was pared by 5 bases and J by 6 bases, with 5 bases of the junction left unmatched. CDR3 DNA sequence: TGTGCCAGTAGTGGGGGACAGGGGGTATCCGGGGAGCTGTTTTTT. Residues: CASSGGQGVSGELFF.

Of note for this clonotype: The germline gene is not matched at one end of the junction; a read error may be the cause. The gene calls are TRBV2 and TRBJ2-7; 8 bases are a match to TRBD2. This CDR3 has 12 amino acids. Germline CDR1 and CDR2: SNHLY and FYNNEI. Written as DNA, the CDR3 is TGTGCTGGCAGTGAACTAGCGGTCGAGCAGTGCTTC. Amino acids: CAGSELAVEQCF.

The V gene is TRBV7-9, the J gene TRBJ2-1; 12 nucleotides align to TRBD2. V trimming: 5 bases; J trimming: 6 bases; junction bases outside the gene matches: 8. The CDR3 runs to 16 residues. Germline CDR1 is SEHNR and CDR2 is FQNEAQ (reference sequence). The CDR3 sequence: CASSPKLAGGVNEQFF. The CDR3 nucleotides read TGTGCCAGCAGCCCCAAACTAGCGGGAGGCGTCAATGAGCAGTTCTTC.

The chain joins TRBV7-9 to TRBJ1-3; no reliable D call. Trimming pared 8 bases from V and 0 bases from J, leaving 17 bases between. This CDR3 has 16 residues. CDR1 is SEHNR, CDR2 FQNEAQ, per germline (reference sequence). CDR3 in amino acids: CASEALGSYSGNTIYF. The CDR3 DNA reads as TGTGCCAGCGAAGCCCTGGGCAGTTACTCTGGAAACACCATATATTTT.